This record concerns one TCR beta chain sequence. The antigen is undetermined. The protocol was immunoSEQ multiplex PCR, while the TCRdb copy is restricted to in-frame clones and leaves out a portion. This repertoire shows roughly 1,000,000 clones, around three quarters found once; its top ten account for roughly 0.62%. This sample is drawn from a study of shared clonotypes between healthy human individuals. Study results and caveats: The low donor count limited represented genetic and exposure-history diversity. What naive subsets generally showed was a larger estimated richness than memory subsets showed.

The length of the CDR3 is 17 residues. The germline gives CDR1 SEHNR, CDR2 FQNEAQ (reference sequence). Unmatched junction bases numbered 8, after V lost 1 base and J lost 2 bases. Material for sequencing was memory CD4+ T cells from PBMCs. Stated subset: CD45RA-negative fraction. The TCR originated in a man younger than 35 in good health. Some clones in this sample may be carry-over from other donors' samples. The chain carries TRBV7-9 and TRBJ2-3; 8 bases agree with TRBD2. CDR3 residues: CASSLGSGRDYTDTQYF. The DNA of the CDR3 is TGTGCCAGCAGCTTAGGGTCCGGGAGGGATTACACAGATACGCAGTATTTT.